Following are 25 T cell receptor beta chains from one sample sequenced in a study of CD4 T cells in lung cancer (dated by TCRdb to the late 2010s). The library was prepared using the immunoSEQ multiplex PCR assay. In its TCRdb copy, this immuneACCESS table keeps in-frame sequences only and misses some clones. Where compared with another copy, unresolved V genes explain less than half of these, and the others have no known cause. The sample profile shows roughly 9,800 clones; around three fifths of them were found once. In total, the top ten clones hold 15% of the sample. Non-adjacent lung tissue was collected from the same resection as far as possible from the malignant lesion, at least 3 cm away. Sequenced material: normal lung tissue taken away from the tumor. These receptor sequences come from a man aged 60 to 75 with non-small cell lung cancer.

This chain joins TRBV5-6 and TRBJ2-7, with TRBD2 identical over 13 bases. With V trimmed by 4 bases and J by 2 bases, 9 bases remained unmatched. The germline CDR1 and CDR2 sequences are SGHDT and YYEEEE. This CDR3 is 17 amino acids long. This chain's CDR3 is CASSQGLAGPVPYEQYV. Here the CDR3 DNA reads TGTGCCAGCAGCCAGGGACTAGCGGGACCCGTCCCCTACGAGCAGTACGTC.

This chain joins TRBV4-1 and TRBJ1-2, with D hard to call. In germline, CDR1 is MGHRA, CDR2 YSYEKL. Trimming shortened V by 1 base and J by 0 bases, and 9 bases separated the two germline ends. The CDR3 covers 15 residues. CDR3 nucleotide sequence: TGCGCCAGCAGCCAAGGCGGCGGCTCTAACTATGGCTACACCTTC. It translates to CASSQGGGSNYGYTF.

The rearrangement uses TRBV7-3 and TRBJ1-5, with 8 positions matching TRBD1. After removal of 2 bases from V and 6 bases from J, the junction contained 9 bases not matched to a gene. The CDR3 totals 16 residues. Germline CDR1 reads SGHTA; CDR2 reads FQGTGA. The CDR3 DNA reads as TGTGCCAGCAGCTTAGGGGGGGACAGGCGGACTCAGCCCCAGCATTTT. Encoded protein: CASSLGGDRRTQPQHF.

V gene TRBV5-1 combines with J gene TRBJ2-7; 8 nucleotides line up with TRBD1. This CDR3 has 15 residues. V gave up 4 bases and J gave up 2 bases; unmatched junction bases: 8. Looked up from germline, CDR1 is SGHRS and CDR2 is YFSETQ. CDR3 sequence: CASSPGTGRTYEQYF. Here the CDR3 DNA reads TGCGCCAGCAGCCCAGGGACAGGCCGAACCTACGAGCAGTACTTC. Supplemented by reference TRBV5-1 and TRBJ2-7, the full variable domain reads KAGVTQTPRYLIKTRGQQVTLSCSPISGHRSVSWYQQTPGQGLQFLFEYFSETQRNKGNFPGRFSGRQFSNSRSEMNVSTLELGDSALYLCASSPGTGRTYEQYFGPGTRLTVT.

The rearrangement links TRBV7-9 to TRBJ2-5, with TRBD2 as a possible D gene (6 bases). V lost 5 bases, J lost 2 bases, and 12 bases lay in between. The CDR3 covers 14 residues. Per the germline V gene, CDR1 is SEHNR and CDR2 is FQNEAQ (reference sequence). The CDR3 DNA follows: TGTGCCAGCAGCCCCGGGACTCAACAAGAGACCCAGTACTTC. Protein sequence: CASSPGTQQETQYF.

The chain is built from TRBV18 and TRBJ1-2; TRBD1 matches at 8 bases. Germline loops: CDR1 KGHSH, CDR2 LQKENI. The J segment lost 4 bases and the V segment lost 6 bases, leaving 7 bases of the junction unmatched. The CDR3 is 14 residues long. The CDR3 sequence: CASSQQGVGYGYTF. DNA of the CDR3: TGTGCCAGCTCCCAACAGGGGGTCGGCTATGGCTACACCTTC.

V usage is TRBV27 and J usage is TRBJ2-7; 9 bases match TRBD1. The CDR3 has 15 residues. CDR1 is MNHEY, CDR2 SMNVEV, per germline (reference sequence). V trimming: 3 bases; J trimming: 4 bases; junction bases outside the gene matches: 7. CDR3 DNA: TGTGCCAGCAGTTTCAAGGACAGGGGTGGGTACGAGCAGTACTTC. This codes for CASSFKDRGGYEQYF.

CDR3 nucleotides: TGTGCCAGCAGCTACCGGACAGGAACCACCGGGGAGCTGTTTTTT. Translation gives CASSYRTGTTGELFF. The gene calls are TRBV11-2 and TRBJ2-2; 7 nucleotides align to TRBD1. This CDR3 has 15 residues. V lost 4 bases and J lost 4; bases outside the gene matches: 6. The germline gives CDR1 SGHAT, CDR2 FQNNGV.

This clone appeared a single time. The J gene is TRBJ2-7, the V gene TRBV6-6, with 7 bases matching TRBD2. Germline-derived CDR1 and CDR2 are MNHNY and SVGAGI (reference sequence). The CDR3 contains 13 residues. Trimming removed 7 bases from V and 5 bases from J; junction bases left unmatched: 8. The CDR3 loop is CASKGGSGNEQYF. The CDR3 bases are TGTGCCAGCAAAGGCGGGAGTGGTAACGAGCAGTACTTC.

The rearrangement links TRBV5-4 to TRBJ2-7; 8 nucleotides line up with TRBD1. The V segment lost 0 bases and the J segment 1 base; nucleotides outside the gene matches: 3. CDR3 length: 15 amino acids. From germline, CDR1 is SGHNT and CDR2 YYREEE (reference sequence). The CDR3 is CASSLGDRRSYEQYF. CDR3 DNA sequence: TGTGCCAGCAGCTTGGGGGACAGGAGGTCCTACGAGCAGTACTTC.

The chain employs TRBV6-1 and TRBJ2-5; maybe TRBD1 (6 bases). Per germline, CDR1 MNHNS and CDR2 SASEGT. V shed 2 bases and J shed 10 bases, with 20 bases lying between them. There are 15 residues in the CDR3. The CDR3 DNA follows: TGTGCCAGCAGTGAAACCGGAGCAGGCGCCAGGGGCCAGTACTTC. As protein: CASSETGAGARGQYF.

This clone was counted only a few times. The chain is built from TRBV30 and TRBJ1-3; D gene unclear. V was shortened by 4 bases and J by 1 base, with 5 bases between the two germline ends. Germline V gives CDR1 GTSNPN, CDR2 SVGIG (reference sequence). This CDR3 contains 12 residues. CDR3 nucleotides: TGTGCCTGGAAGAGGTCTGGAAACACCATATATTTT. Encoded protein: CAWKRSGNTIYF.

The V call is TRBV10-3, the J call TRBJ2-3; TRBD2 matches 9 bases. The CDR3 has 17 amino acids. V lost 10 bases and J lost 5; bases outside the gene matches: 19. Germline CDR1 reads ENHRY; CDR2 reads SYGVKD. Here the CDR3 DNA reads TGTGCCACCTCCGGCGGGCGCGGGAGGGCCCTCGGAGATACGCAGTATTTT. It codes for CATSGGRGRALGDTQYF.

This sequence joins TRBV19 and TRBJ2-3; 9 bases fit TRBD2. The CDR3 contains 17 residues. Germline CDR1 LNHDA, CDR2 SQIVND (reference sequence). Trimming removed 5 bases from V and 2 bases from J; junction bases left unmatched: 11. This CDR3 reads CASSSRGSGSFTDTQYF. For the CDR3, the DNA is TGTGCCAGTAGTTCTCGTGGTAGCGGGAGCTTCACAGATACGCAGTATTTT.

The gene calls are TRBV9 and TRBJ2-5; 12 bases are a match to TRBD2. CDR1 and CDR2 (germline): SGDLS, YYNGEE. Trimming took 5 bases from V and 5 from J; bases not matched to a gene: 13. This CDR3 is built from 17 residues. The chain's CDR3 is CASSAANLAGGPETQYF. The CDR3 DNA is TGTGCCAGCAGTGCCGCGAACCTAGCGGGAGGGCCCGAGACCCAGTACTTC.

The chain uses TRBV9 and TRBJ2-3; TRBD1 matches at 7 bases. CDR3 length: 15 residues. CDR1 SGDLS and CDR2 YYNGEE come from the germline V gene. V was pared by 5 bases and J by 1 base, with 7 bases of the junction left unmatched. The chain's CDR3 is CASRPGTARTDTQYF. The CDR3 DNA is TGTGCCAGCAGACCCGGGACAGCCCGCACAGATACGCAGTATTTT.

The J gene is TRBJ2-3, the V gene TRBV19, with D possibly being TRBD1 (6 bases). Trimming left V 4 bases short and J 6 bases short, with 14 bases between. Germline CDR1 is LNHDA and CDR2 is SQIVND (reference sequence). This CDR3 has 14 residues. The CDR3 here is CASSTWTAWDTQYF. CDR3 DNA: TGTGCCAGTAGTACATGGACAGCCTGGGATACGCAGTATTTT.

The chain is built from TRBV18 and TRBJ1-1; no clear D gene. Trimming left V 5 bases short and J 0 bases short, with 10 bases between. CDR3 length equals 14 residues. Germline-derived CDR1 and CDR2 are KGHSH and LQKENI. The CDR3 protein is CASSARPVNTEAFF. The CDR3 DNA reads TGTGCCAGCTCAGCGCGGCCGGTGAACACTGAAGCTTTCTTT.

The chain's CDR3 is CASRDPGHPRISGYTF. Written as DNA, the CDR3 is TGCGCCAGCAGAGACCCGGGACACCCTCGTATCTCTGGCTACACCTTC. This chain joins TRBV10-2 and TRBJ1-2; maybe TRBD1 (6 bases). This CDR3 comprises 16 residues. Looked up from germline, CDR1 is WSHSY and CDR2 is SAAADI. Trimming pared 6 bases from V and 7 bases from J, leaving 24 bases between.

The V call is TRBV30, the J call TRBJ2-1; D possibly corresponds to TRBD2 (5 bases). V lost 2 bases to trimming and J lost 12 bases, with 14 bases between them. CDR3 length: 12 residues. Germline V gives CDR1 GTSNPN, CDR2 SVGIG (reference sequence). The CDR3 sequence is CAWSMRETRQFF. The CDR3 nucleotides read TGTGCCTGGAGTATGAGGGAAACAAGGCAGTTCTTC.

The chain uses TRBV19 and TRBJ2-3; 7 positions agree with TRBD2. Germline-derived CDR1 and CDR2 are LNHDA and SQIVND (reference sequence). This CDR3 has 14 residues. V lost 6 bases to trimming and J lost 2 bases; unmatched junction nucleotides: 5. The chain's CDR3 is CASSASGYTDTQYF. The CDR3 nucleotides are TGTGCCAGTAGCGCTAGCGGATACACAGATACGCAGTATTTT.

The chain has TRBV7-2 and TRBJ2-1; 14 bases are a match to TRBD2. Germline loops: CDR1 SGHTA, CDR2 FQGNSA. The CDR3 extends over 18 amino acids. V lost 4 bases, J lost 8 bases, and 13 bases stayed unmatched. The CDR3 is CASSSSPDGTSGSYEQFF. In nucleotides, the CDR3 is TGTGCCAGCAGCTCCTCCCCGGACGGGACTAGCGGGAGCTATGAGCAGTTCTTC. Full variable domain (rest looked up from reference TRBV7-2 and TRBJ2-1): GAGVSQSPSNKVTEKGKDVELRCDPISGHTALYWYRQSLGQGLEFLIYFQGNSAPDKSGLPSDRFSAERTGGSVSTLTIQRTQQEDSAVYLCASSSSPDGTSGSYEQFFGPGTRLTVL.

Judged by abundance, this clone is medium-sized (0.01 to 0.1%). The chain employs TRBV5-5 and TRBJ1-2; no definite D call. The CDR3 totals 14 residues. Trimming left V 1 base short and J 0 bases short, with 7 bases between. Germline CDR1 and CDR2: SGHKS and YYEKEE (reference sequence). DNA of the CDR3: TGTGCCAGCAGCTTGAAACAACCTAACTATGGCTACACCTTC. Amino acids: CASSLKQPNYGYTF.

This clone was detected once. The chain carries TRBV30 and TRBJ1-1; D is ambiguous. Germline CDR1 is GTSNPN and CDR2 is SVGIG (reference sequence). V was clipped by 0 bases and J by 9 bases, with 8 bases between them. This CDR3 spans 11 amino acids. Written as DNA, the CDR3 is TGTGCCTGGAGTGTAGCGGCCAAAGCTTTCTTT. Protein product: CAWSVAAKAFF.

V usage is TRBV11-1 and J usage is TRBJ2-5, with a possible D match to TRBD2 (6 bases). The CDR3 covers 15 residues. V was pared by 3 bases and J by 1 base, with 12 bases between. Germline CDR1 is SGHAT and CDR2 is FQDESV (reference sequence). CDR3 protein: CASSFRRAFQETQYF. The CDR3 DNA sequence: TGTGCCAGCAGCTTCAGGAGGGCCTTCCAAGAGACCCAGTACTTC.